This entry describes one TCR beta chain. Its antigen is unidentified. This sample is drawn from a study of identical twins. General study results and limits: Modelling approaches yielded underestimates of out-of-frame TCR alpha sharing between monozygotic twins. In zero-insertion analyses, partial confounding could arise from invariant MAIT and iNKT cells. The authors drew conclusions from cross-sectional statistical analysis rather than following the same donors.

TCRdb recomputed calls from the 5' RACE reads with MiXCR, one row per CDR3 protein. This table holds hundreds of thousands of distinct CDR3 sequences, 10% to 15% found once. The same specimen was also included in a second study, on yellow fever vaccine responses in identical twins.

This TCR was recovered from a woman aged 18-29 years in good health. Input material: CD8+ T cells sorted from blood.

This chain's CDR3 is CASSPRTGNTGELFF. The CDR3 region has the DNA TGCGCCAGCAGTCCTCGGACAGGGAACACCGGGGAGCTGTTTTTT. J is TRBJ2-2 and V is TRBV4-1; 7 bases match TRBD1. The germline gives CDR1 MGHRA, CDR2 YSYEKL. CDR3 length: 15 amino acids. Trimming took 6 bases from V and 1 from J; bases not matched to a gene: 5.